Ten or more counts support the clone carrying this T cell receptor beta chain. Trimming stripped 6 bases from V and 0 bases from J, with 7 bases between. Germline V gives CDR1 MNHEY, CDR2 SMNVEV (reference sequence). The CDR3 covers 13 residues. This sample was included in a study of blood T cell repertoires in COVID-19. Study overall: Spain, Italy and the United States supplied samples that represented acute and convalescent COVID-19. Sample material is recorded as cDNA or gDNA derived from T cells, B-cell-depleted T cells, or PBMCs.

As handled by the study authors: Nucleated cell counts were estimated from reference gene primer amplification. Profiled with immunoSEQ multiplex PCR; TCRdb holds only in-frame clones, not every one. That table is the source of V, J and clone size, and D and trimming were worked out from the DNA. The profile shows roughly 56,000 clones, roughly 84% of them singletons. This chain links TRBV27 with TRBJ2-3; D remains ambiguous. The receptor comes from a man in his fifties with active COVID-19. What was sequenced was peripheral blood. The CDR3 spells CASRILSTDTQYF. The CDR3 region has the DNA TGTGCCAGCAGAATTTTAAGCACAGATACGCAGTATTTT.